The 29 T cell receptor beta chains listed next were all sequenced from one sample in a study of blood T cell repertoires in COVID-19. Measured with immunoSEQ multiplex PCR; TCRdb has only the in-frame clones, and not every one. The table has around 81,000 clones, approximately 80% seen once. Material for sequencing was peripheral blood. These receptors were obtained from an elderly man with acute or convalescent COVID-19.

There are a few counts of this clone. This rearrangement joins TRBV29-1 to TRBJ1-2, with D possibly being TRBD1 (5 bases). The CDR3 is made up of 13 amino acids. The germline V gene has CDR1 SQVTM and CDR2 ANQGSEA. Between the trimmed V and J ends, which lost 4 bases and 6 bases, there was a span of 15 bases. CDR3 nucleotide sequence: TGCAGCGTTGTGGGGGAGGGGAGGAATGGCTACACCTTC. Translation: CSVVGEGRNGYTF.

This chain uses TRBV19 with TRBJ1-1; D is undetermined. The CDR3 has 14 amino acids. Germline V lookup: CDR1 LNHDA, CDR2 SQIVND (reference sequence). The V gene lost 7 bases and the J gene lost 4 bases, with 16 bases spanning the gap. The CDR3 DNA sequence: TGTGCCAGTACCCCCGGAGGCAGTCCCACTGAAGCTTTCTTT. Amino acid sequence: CASTPGGSPTEAFF.

The table lists this clone with a few counts. V gene TRBV11-2 combines with J gene TRBJ2-7, with D possibly matching TRBD1 (5 bases). Germline lookup yields CDR1 SGHAT and CDR2 FQNNGV. Trimming removed 3 bases from V and 3 bases from J, with 12 bases in between. The CDR3 runs to 14 residues. DNA of the CDR3: TGTGCCAGCAGCTTTGCCGACAGAAACTACGAGCAGTACTTC. Amino acids: CASSFADRNYEQYF. The variable domain in full, with the rest retrieved from reference TRBV11-2 and TRBJ2-7, is EAGVAQSPRYKIIEKRQSVAFWCNPISGHATLYWYQQILGQGPKLLIQFQNNGVVDDSQLPKDRFSAERLKGVDSTLKIQPAKLEDSAVYLCASSFADRNYEQYFGPGTRLTVT.

This clone was seen a single time. This rearrangement joins TRBV4-2 to TRBJ1-2, with 7 bases matching TRBD1. The germline gives CDR1 LGHNA, CDR2 YNFKEQ. The CDR3 runs 16 residues. Losses at the gene ends were 1 base for V and 1 base for J; bases not matched to a gene: 6. The CDR3 region is CASSQGRQGFNYGYTF. The CDR3 nucleotides are TGTGCCAGCAGCCAAGGCCGACAGGGCTTTAACTATGGCTACACCTTC.

On this clone itself: The sample holds other DNA sequences that translate to the same CDR3. The CDR3 loop is CARRTPGGGLGNTEAFF. The CDR3 DNA follows: TGTGCCAGACGTACCCCGGGGGGGGGACTCGGGAACACTGAAGCTTTCTTT. V and J are TRBV19 and TRBJ1-1; a possible D gene is TRBD1 (5 bases). Trimming pared 9 bases from V and 1 base from J, leaving 24 bases between. This CDR3 has 17 residues. Germline assignment: CDR1 LNHDA and CDR2 SQIVND (reference sequence).

The V call is TRBV6-5, the J call TRBJ1-5, with D perhaps matching TRBD1 (5 bases). V was pared by 7 bases and J by 0 bases, with 13 bases between. The length of the CDR3 is 15 residues. CDR1 is MNHEY, CDR2 SVGAGI, per germline. CDR3 loop: CASISGIHSNQPQHF. The CDR3 DNA follows: TGTGCCAGCATCTCAGGGATTCATAGCAATCAGCCCCAGCATTTT.

The rearrangement uses TRBV7-6 and TRBJ1-2; 7 bases match TRBD1. The V gene end was trimmed by 1 base and the J gene end by 1 base; junction bases not matched to a gene: 3. CDR3 length: 15 residues. Germline V gives CDR1 SGHVS, CDR2 FNYEAQ. The CDR3 here is CASSLETGVNYGYTF. In nucleotides, the CDR3 is TGTGCCAGCAGCTTAGAAACAGGGGTTAACTATGGCTACACCTTC.

The genes are TRBV7-8 and TRBJ2-7; 11 nucleotides align to TRBD2. Germline lookup yields CDR1 SGHVS and CDR2 FQNEAQ. With 3 bases clipped from V and 1 base from J, the junction kept 2 bases outside the gene matches. This CDR3 spans 15 amino acids. The CDR3 DNA sequence: TGTGCCAGCAGCTTGGTAGCGGGAGGGTCCTACGAGCAGTACTTC. Translating it yields CASSLVAGGSYEQYF. The full variable domain, with the rest looked up from reference TRBV7-8 and TRBJ2-7, is GAGVSQSPRYKVAKRGQDVALRCDPISGHVSLFWYQQALGQGPEFLTYFQNEAQLDKSGLPSDRFFAERPEGSVSTLKIQRTQQEDSAVYLCASSLVAGGSYEQYFGPGTRLTVT.

The chain combines TRBV18 with TRBJ1-1, with D unresolved. V shed 2 bases and J shed 3 bases, with 13 bases lying between them. Germline V gene lookup returns CDR1 KGHSH and CDR2 LQKENI. This CDR3 comprises 15 residues. Here the CDR3 DNA reads TGTGCCAGCTCACCATTCGGCGGAGCGGACACTGAAGCTTTCTTT. This gives the protein CASSPFGGADTEAFF.

The chain has TRBV3-1 (or the pseudogene TRBV3-2) and TRBJ1-4; 7 nucleotides match TRBD1. This CDR3 is 15 amino acids long. V trimming: 0 bases; J trimming: 5 bases; junction bases outside the gene matches: 3. Per the germline V gene, CDR1 is LGHDT and CDR2 is YNNKEL (reference sequence). CDR3 DNA sequence: TGTGCCAGCAGCCAAGACGGCAGGGGGAATGAAAAACTGTTTTTT. It specifies CASSQDGRGNEKLFF.

The rearrangement uses TRBV30 and TRBJ1-1; D gene unclear. CDR1 is GTSNPN, CDR2 SVGIG, per germline (reference sequence). The germline V and J ends were trimmed by 1 base and 5 bases, with 17 bases remaining between them. This CDR3 region has 15 residues. CDR3 protein: CAWSERGSLLTEAFF. CDR3 in DNA: TGTGCCTGGAGTGAAAGAGGGAGCTTGTTGACTGAAGCTTTCTTT.

This sequence joins TRBV6-6 and TRBJ2-1; 9 bases match TRBD2. Trimming removed 2 bases from V and 7 bases from J; junction bases left unmatched: 9. CDR1 MNHNY and CDR2 SVGAGI come from the germline V gene (reference sequence). This CDR3 is 16 amino acids long. CDR3 sequence reads: CASSYPAGRGGNEQFF. The CDR3 DNA reads as TGTGCCAGCAGTTACCCGGCGGGGCGGGGGGGGAATGAGCAGTTCTTC.

This chain connects TRBV6-6 to TRBJ1-5, with D perhaps matching TRBD1 (6 bases). The CDR3 consists of 15 residues. V lost 2 bases to trimming and J lost 4 bases, with 12 bases between them. From germline, CDR1 is MNHNY and CDR2 SVGAGI (reference sequence). CDR3: CASSYRGGPNQPQHF. CDR3 nucleotides: TGTGCCAGCAGTTACCGGGGGGGCCCAAATCAGCCCCAGCATTTT.

In its sample, this clone was seen a few times. The V gene is TRBV14, the J gene TRBJ2-2; maybe TRBD1 (5 bases). Germline lookup yields CDR1 SGHDN and CDR2 FVKESK. This CDR3 has 16 amino acids. Trimming stripped 4 bases from V and 1 base from J, with 13 bases between. The DNA for the CDR3 is TGTGCCAGCAGCCCAGGGATGTGGCAGAACACCGGGGAGCTGTTTTTT. This sequence encodes CASSPGMWQNTGELFF.

This clone appeared once. The chain joins TRBV7-2 to TRBJ1-6; 8 bases are a match to TRBD1. V gave up 1 base and J gave up 7 bases; unmatched junction bases: 12. The length of the CDR3 is 18 residues. Germline V gene data show CDR1 as SGHTA and CDR2 as FQGNSA. CDR3 in DNA: TGTGCCAGCAGCTTAGTCACTCATGGGCAGGGGGCGAATTCACCCCTCCACTTT. Translation gives CASSLVTHGQGANSPLHF.

The CDR3, as DNA: TGTGCCAGCAGCAAAGGACAGGACTCCTACAATGAGCAGTTCTTC. As protein: CASSKGQDSYNEQFF. The genes are TRBV11-2 and TRBJ2-1, with 7 bases matching TRBD1. V lost 5 bases to trimming and J lost 0 bases; unmatched junction nucleotides: 4. CDR1 SGHAT and CDR2 FQNNGV come from the germline V gene. The CDR3 runs to 15 residues.

The V call is TRBV6-2 or TRBV6-3, the J call TRBJ2-1; 15 bases line up with TRBD2. CDR3 size: 18 residues. V was clipped by 6 bases and J by 6 bases; unmatched bases: 12. Germline values: CDR1 MNHEY, CDR2 SVGEGT. CDR3: CASRPTGLAGGRGNEQFF. CDR3 in DNA: TGTGCCAGCAGGCCTACAGGACTAGCGGGAGGGCGCGGCAATGAGCAGTTCTTC.

The genes are TRBV5-4 and TRBJ2-7; D may be TRBD2 (7 bases). This CDR3 spans 16 amino acids. Trimming took 0 bases from V and 2 from J, leaving 15 bases between them. CDR1 and CDR2 from the germline V gene are SGHNT and YYREEE (reference sequence). The CDR3 nucleotides are TGTGCCAGCAGCTTGGGGGGGGGCACGGGTACCTACGAGCAGTACTTC. Protein product: CASSLGGGTGTYEQYF.

CDR3 protein: CASSSGGNQPQHF. In DNA, the CDR3 is TGTGCCAGCAGTTCGGGGGGCAATCAGCCCCAGCATTTT. This chain uses TRBV2 with TRBJ1-5, with D possibly TRBD1 on 5 matching bases. Between the trimmed V and J ends, which lost 5 bases and 2 bases, there was a span of 7 bases. Per the germline V gene, CDR1 is SNHLY and CDR2 is FYNNEI. The CDR3 spans 13 residues.

A single count supports this clone. This rearrangement joins TRBV5-1 to TRBJ1-6, with D maybe TRBD1 (6 bases). Trimming pared 2 bases from V and 7 bases from J, leaving 13 bases between. CDR1 is SGHRS and CDR2 is YFSETQ in the germline V gene. The CDR3 consists of 15 residues. CDR3 loop: CASSLPAGVNSPLHF. The CDR3 DNA follows: TGCGCCAGCAGCTTACCCGCAGGGGTAAATTCACCCCTCCACTTT.

This rearrangement joins TRBV5-1 to TRBJ2-1; D is possibly TRBD1 (6 bases). V was cut by 0 bases and J by 0 bases, with 7 bases left in between. Per the germline V gene, CDR1 is SGHRS and CDR2 is YFSETQ. The CDR3 consists of 15 residues. The CDR3 DNA follows: TGCGCCAGCAGCTTGGGGACAGACTCCTACAATGAGCAGTTCTTC. It codes for CASSLGTDSYNEQFF.

The chain employs TRBV7-9 and TRBJ2-3, with TRBD2 matching 11 bases. There are 16 residues in the CDR3. The V and J ends lost 3 bases and 0 bases, in that order; junction bases with no gene match: 2. Germline V gene lookup returns CDR1 SEHNR and CDR2 FQNEAQ (reference sequence). CDR3 coding DNA: TGTGCCAGCAGCTTCTGGACTAGCGGGAGCACAGATACGCAGTATTTT. Its protein is CASSFWTSGSTDTQYF.

The V call is TRBV4-3, the J call TRBJ1-2, with D tentatively TRBD1 (6 bases). The CDR3 is 15 amino acids. V lost 0 bases and J lost 3, with 11 bases in between. CDR1 LGHNA and CDR2 YSLEER come from the germline V gene. The CDR3, as DNA: TGCGCCAGCAGCCAAGATGCCGGACAGCACTATGGCTACACCTTC. Translating it yields CASSQDAGQHYGYTF.

The rearrangement links TRBV6-1 to TRBJ1-1, with 8 bases lining up with TRBD1. The V gene's germline CDR1 is MNHNS and CDR2 SASEGT. The CDR3 sequence is 14 residues long. J lost 4 bases, V lost 2 bases, and 3 bases had no gene match. The CDR3 DNA sequence: TGTGCCAGCAGTGAACAGGGGGCGGGCACTGAAGCTTTCTTT. The encoded protein is CASSEQGAGTEAFF.

This rearrangement joins TRBV18 to TRBJ2-7; TRBD1 matches 9 bases. CDR1 is KGHSH, CDR2 LQKENI, per germline. The CDR3 runs to 14 residues. The ends lost 6 bases at V and 2 bases at J; junction bases unmatched: 5. The CDR3 sequence is CASSRDRAPYEQYF. The DNA for the CDR3 is TGTGCCAGCTCTCGGGACAGGGCCCCCTACGAGCAGTACTTC.

The chain uses TRBV6-2 or TRBV6-3 and TRBJ1-2, with 8 nucleotides matching TRBD1. The CDR3 is made up of 15 amino acids. Germline V gene sequence: CDR1 MNHEY, CDR2 SVGEGT. V was clipped by 2 bases and J by 3 bases; unmatched bases: 5. Here the CDR3 reads CASSYRQGNYYGYTF. The CDR3 DNA is TGTGCCAGCAGTTACCGACAGGGGAATTACTATGGCTACACCTTC.

This chain joins TRBV19 and TRBJ1-5, with a weak D call TRBD1 (6 bases). V lost 7 bases to trimming and J lost 7 bases, with 20 bases between them. The CDR3 loop spans 15 amino acids. Germline values: CDR1 LNHDA, CDR2 SQIVND (reference sequence). The CDR3 DNA is TGTGCCAGTAACACCCGTGAGAGGGGGTTCCAGCCCCAGCATTTT. Translating gives CASNTRERGFQPQHF.

The rearrangement links TRBV3-1 (or the pseudogene TRBV3-2) to TRBJ1-5; unclear D gene. Trimming cost V 0 bases and J 1 base, with 7 bases left between them. There are 15 residues in the CDR3. Germline CDR1 and CDR2: LGHDT and YNNKEL (reference sequence). The CDR3 nucleotides read TGTGCCAGCAGCCAAGATACTACCAGCAATCAGCCCCAGCATTTT. Translating it yields CASSQDTTSNQPQHF.

The V call is TRBV3-1 (or the pseudogene TRBV3-2), the J call TRBJ2-1, with 8 positions matching TRBD2. The CDR3 is made up of 17 amino acids. The ends lost 4 bases at V and 5 bases at J; junction bases unmatched: 13. Germline lookup yields CDR1 LGHDT and CDR2 YNNKEL (reference sequence). CDR3 DNA sequence: TGTGCCAGCAGCCCCAGAGGGGAACTAGCGGAAAACAATGAGCAGTTCTTC. Residues: CASSPRGELAENNEQFF.